This T cell receptor (beta chain) was captured by sequencing in a study of T cell changes during pregnancy in multiple sclerosis. V was clipped by 5 bases and J by 5 bases; unmatched bases: 8. Germline V gene data show CDR1 as MNHEY and CDR2 as SMNVEV (reference sequence). The CDR3 contains 15 residues. The method was immunoSEQ multiplex PCR; TCRdb's version includes in-frame clones alone and lacks a portion of them. The sample lists some 100,000 clones, 90% to 95% occurring once. The V call is TRBV27, the J call TRBJ1-4; TRBD1 agrees at 7 bases. The source is a female donor with multiple sclerosis, enrolled in a pregnancy study. The source material was peripheral blood, sampled before pregnancy. As DNA, the CDR3 is TGTGCCAGCAGTACCCTCGCGGGACAGAATGAAAAACTGTTTTTT. Its protein is CASSTLAGQNEKLFF. Variable domain in full (rest from reference TRBV27 and TRBJ1-4): EAQVTQNPRYLITVTGKKLTVTCSQNMNHEYMSWYRQDPGLGLRQIYYSMNVEVTDKGDVPEGYKVSRKEKRNFPLILESPSPNQTSLYFCASSTLAGQNEKLFFGSGTQLSVL.